The text below deals with one T cell receptor beta chain. The antigen is not known. The sample comes from a study of early T cells in non-severe SARS-CoV-2 infection. Study at large: Whole-blood bulk RNA, unsorted, was sequenced, and chains were unpaired.

With 1 base removed from V and 4 bases from J, the gap between germline ends came to 8 bases. Germline V CDR1 and CDR2: SGHRS, YFSETQ. The length of the CDR3 is 13 residues. Unique molecular identifiers (one per individual cDNA molecule) were attached. TCRdb reprocessed the 5' RACE reads via MiXCR and lists one record per CDR3 protein. The sample records around 92,000 distinct CDR3 sequences, 9.5% to 12% being singletons. Broader study findings: Anti-spike CD8 responses were favored by VDJdb matching, which missed private and CD4 specificities.

The sequenced sample consisted of whole blood. This chain joins TRBV5-1 and TRBJ1-2; D gene unclear. The receptor comes from an adult who was a healthcare worker with PCR-confirmed SARS-CoV-2 infection or an uninfected control (not recorded which). As DNA, the CDR3 is TGCGCCAGCAGCTTGACAGTTAGCTATGGCTACACCTTC. Translating gives CASSLTVSYGYTF.